The T cell receptor beta chain under discussion was sequenced for a study of control samples from healthy donors and cancer patients. Trimming pared 1 base from V and 0 bases from J, leaving 4 bases between. The CDR3 loop spans 14 amino acids. Germline CDR1 reads SGHAT; CDR2 reads FQDESV (reference sequence). This table comes from immunoSEQ multiplex PCR, and its TCRdb copy is limited to in-frame clones, with some not included. Among about 220,000 clones listed, roughly 94% were seen once. Sequencing input: blood. This chain joins TRBV11-1 and TRBJ1-3; D not resolved. The clonotype comes from a man aged 50 to 59 in good health. The chain's CDR3 is CASSLEASGNTIYF. In DNA, the CDR3 is TGTGCCAGCAGCTTAGAAGCCTCTGGAAACACCATATATTTT.